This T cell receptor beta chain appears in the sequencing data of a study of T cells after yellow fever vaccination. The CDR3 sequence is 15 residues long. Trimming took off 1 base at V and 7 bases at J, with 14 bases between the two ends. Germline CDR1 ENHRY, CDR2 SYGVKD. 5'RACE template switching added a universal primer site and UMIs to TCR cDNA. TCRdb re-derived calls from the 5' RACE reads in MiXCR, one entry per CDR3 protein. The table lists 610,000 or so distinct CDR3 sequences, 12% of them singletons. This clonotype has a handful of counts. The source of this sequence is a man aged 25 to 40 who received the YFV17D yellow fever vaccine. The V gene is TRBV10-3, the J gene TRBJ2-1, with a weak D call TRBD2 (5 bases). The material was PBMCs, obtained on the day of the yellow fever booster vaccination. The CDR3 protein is CAISELSGDLNEQFF. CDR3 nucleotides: TGTGCCATCAGTGAGTTGAGCGGTGATCTGAATGAGCAGTTCTTC.